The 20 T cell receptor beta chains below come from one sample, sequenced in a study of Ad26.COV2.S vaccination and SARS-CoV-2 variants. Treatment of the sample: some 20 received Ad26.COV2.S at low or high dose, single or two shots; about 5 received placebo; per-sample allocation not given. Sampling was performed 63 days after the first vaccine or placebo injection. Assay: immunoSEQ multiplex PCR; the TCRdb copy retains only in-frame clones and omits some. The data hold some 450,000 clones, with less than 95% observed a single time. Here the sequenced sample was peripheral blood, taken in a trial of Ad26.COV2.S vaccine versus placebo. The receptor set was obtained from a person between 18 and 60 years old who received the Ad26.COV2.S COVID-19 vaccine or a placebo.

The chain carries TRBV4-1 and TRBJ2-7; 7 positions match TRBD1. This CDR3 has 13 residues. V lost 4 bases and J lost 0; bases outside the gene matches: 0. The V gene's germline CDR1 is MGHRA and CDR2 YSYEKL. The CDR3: CASSRQGSYEQYF. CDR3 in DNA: TGCGCCAGCAGCCGACAGGGCTCCTACGAGCAGTACTTC.

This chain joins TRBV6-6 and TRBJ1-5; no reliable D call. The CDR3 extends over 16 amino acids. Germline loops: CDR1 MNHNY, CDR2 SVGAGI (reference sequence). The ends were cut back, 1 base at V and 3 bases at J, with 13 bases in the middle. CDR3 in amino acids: CASSYWKDYFNQPQHF. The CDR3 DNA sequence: TGTGCCAGCAGTTACTGGAAGGATTACTTCAATCAGCCCCAGCATTTT.

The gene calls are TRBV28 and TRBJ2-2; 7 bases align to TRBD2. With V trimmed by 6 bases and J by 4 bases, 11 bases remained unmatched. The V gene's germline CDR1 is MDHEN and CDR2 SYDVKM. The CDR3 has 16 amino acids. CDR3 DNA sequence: TGTGCCAGCAGCCCCCGAGGGGCTAGCGGCACCGGGGAGCTGTTTTTT. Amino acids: CASSPRGASGTGELFF. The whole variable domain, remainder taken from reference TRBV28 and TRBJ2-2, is DVKVTQSSRYLVKRTGEKVFLECVQDMDHENMFWYRQDPGLGLRLIYFSYDVKMKEKGDIPEGYSVSREKKERFSLILESASTNQTSMYLCASSPRGASGTGELFFGEGSRLTVL.

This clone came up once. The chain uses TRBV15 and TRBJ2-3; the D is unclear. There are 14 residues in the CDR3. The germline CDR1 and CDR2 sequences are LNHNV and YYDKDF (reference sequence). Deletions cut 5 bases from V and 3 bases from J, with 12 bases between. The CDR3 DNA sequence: TGTGCCACCAGCCCTATGGTGGGGACAGATACGCAGTATTTT. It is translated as CATSPMVGTDTQYF.

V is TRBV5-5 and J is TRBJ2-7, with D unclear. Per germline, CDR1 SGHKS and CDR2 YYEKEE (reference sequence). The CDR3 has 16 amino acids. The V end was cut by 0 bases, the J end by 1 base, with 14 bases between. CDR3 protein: CASSLVTGPQSYEQYF. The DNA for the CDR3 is TGTGCCAGCAGCTTGGTTACTGGGCCCCAATCCTACGAGCAGTACTTC.

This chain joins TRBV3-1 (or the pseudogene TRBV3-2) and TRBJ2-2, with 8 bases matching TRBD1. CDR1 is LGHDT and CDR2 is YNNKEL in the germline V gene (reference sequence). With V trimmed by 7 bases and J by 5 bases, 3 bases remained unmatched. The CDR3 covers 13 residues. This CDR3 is CASTRQGTGELFF. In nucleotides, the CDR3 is TGTGCCAGCACCCGACAGGGGACCGGGGAGCTGTTTTTT.

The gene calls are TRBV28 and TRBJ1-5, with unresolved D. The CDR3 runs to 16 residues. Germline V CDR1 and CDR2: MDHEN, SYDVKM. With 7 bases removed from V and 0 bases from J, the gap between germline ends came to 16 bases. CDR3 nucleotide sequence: TGTGCCAGCAAAGGAGGACGGAGATATAGCAATCAGCCCCAGCATTTT. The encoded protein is CASKGGRRYSNQPQHF. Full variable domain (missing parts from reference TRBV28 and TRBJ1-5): DVKVTQSSRYLVKRTGEKVFLECVQDMDHENMFWYRQDPGLGLRLIYFSYDVKMKEKGDIPEGYSVSREKKERFSLILESASTNQTSMYLCASKGGRRYSNQPQHFGDGTRLSIL.

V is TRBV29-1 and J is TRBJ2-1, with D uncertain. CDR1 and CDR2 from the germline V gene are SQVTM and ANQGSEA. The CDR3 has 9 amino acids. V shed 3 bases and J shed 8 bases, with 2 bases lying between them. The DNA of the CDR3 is TGCAGCGTTGATCATGAGCAGTTCTTC. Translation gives CSVDHEQFF.

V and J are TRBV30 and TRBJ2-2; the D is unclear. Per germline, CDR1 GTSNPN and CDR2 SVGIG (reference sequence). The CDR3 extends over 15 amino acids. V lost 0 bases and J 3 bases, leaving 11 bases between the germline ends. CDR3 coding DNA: TGTGCCTGGAGTGTTTCTAGGGTGGACACCGGGGAGCTGTTTTTT. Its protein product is CAWSVSRVDTGELFF. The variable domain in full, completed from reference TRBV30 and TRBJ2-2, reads SQTIHQWPATLVQPVGSPLSLECTVEGTSNPNLYWYRQAAGRGLQLLFYSVGIGQISSEVPQNLSASRPQDRQFILSSKKLLLSDSGFYLCAWSVSRVDTGELFFGEGSRLTVL.

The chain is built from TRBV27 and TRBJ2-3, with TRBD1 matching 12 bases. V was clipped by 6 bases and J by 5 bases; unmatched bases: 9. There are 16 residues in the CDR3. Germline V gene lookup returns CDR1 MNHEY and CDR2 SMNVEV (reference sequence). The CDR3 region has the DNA TGTGCCAGCAGGGGGCTGGGACAGGGGGCGAGAGATACGCAGTATTTT. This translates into CASRGLGQGARDTQYF.

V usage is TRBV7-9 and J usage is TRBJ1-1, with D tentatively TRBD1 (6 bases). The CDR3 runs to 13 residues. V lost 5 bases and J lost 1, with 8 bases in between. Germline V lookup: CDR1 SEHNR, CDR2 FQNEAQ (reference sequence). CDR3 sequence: CASSTTGNTEAFF. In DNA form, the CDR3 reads TGTGCCAGCAGCACGACAGGGAACACTGAAGCTTTCTTT.

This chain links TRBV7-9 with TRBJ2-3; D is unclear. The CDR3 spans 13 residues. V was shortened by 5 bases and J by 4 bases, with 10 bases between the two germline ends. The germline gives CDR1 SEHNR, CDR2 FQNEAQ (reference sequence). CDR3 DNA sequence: TGTGCCAGCAGCCCCTGGGCGGCAGATACGCAGTATTTT. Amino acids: CASSPWAADTQYF.

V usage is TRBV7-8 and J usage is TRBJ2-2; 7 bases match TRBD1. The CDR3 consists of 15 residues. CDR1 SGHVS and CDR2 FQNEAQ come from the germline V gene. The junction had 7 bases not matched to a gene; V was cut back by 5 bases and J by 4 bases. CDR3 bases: TGTGCCAGCAGCGAACAGGGGTCCGGCACCGGGGAGCTGTTTTTT. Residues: CASSEQGSGTGELFF.

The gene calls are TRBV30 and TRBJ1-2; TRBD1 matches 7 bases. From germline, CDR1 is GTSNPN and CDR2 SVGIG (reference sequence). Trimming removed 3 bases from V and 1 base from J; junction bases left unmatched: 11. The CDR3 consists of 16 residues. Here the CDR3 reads CAWSRHSTGVNYGYTF. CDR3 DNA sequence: TGTGCCTGGAGCAGACATAGTACAGGGGTTAACTATGGCTACACCTTC. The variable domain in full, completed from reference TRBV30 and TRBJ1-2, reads SQTIHQWPATLVQPVGSPLSLECTVEGTSNPNLYWYRQAAGRGLQLLFYSVGIGQISSEVPQNLSASRPQDRQFILSSKKLLLSDSGFYLCAWSRHSTGVNYGYTFGSGTRLTVV.

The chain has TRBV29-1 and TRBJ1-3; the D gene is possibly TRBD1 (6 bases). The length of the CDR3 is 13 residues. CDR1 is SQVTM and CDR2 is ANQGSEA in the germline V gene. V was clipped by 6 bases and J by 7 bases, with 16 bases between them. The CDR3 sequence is CSVLGGWGNTIYF. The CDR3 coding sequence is TGCAGCGTCCTAGGGGGGTGGGGGAACACCATATATTTT.

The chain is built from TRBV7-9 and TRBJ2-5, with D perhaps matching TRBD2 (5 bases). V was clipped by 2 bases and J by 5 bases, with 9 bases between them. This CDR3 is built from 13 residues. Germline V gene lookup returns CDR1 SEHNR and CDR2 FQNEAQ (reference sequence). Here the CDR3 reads CASSLPSSETQYF. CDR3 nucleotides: TGTGCCAGCAGCTTACCTAGCAGCGAGACCCAGTACTTC.

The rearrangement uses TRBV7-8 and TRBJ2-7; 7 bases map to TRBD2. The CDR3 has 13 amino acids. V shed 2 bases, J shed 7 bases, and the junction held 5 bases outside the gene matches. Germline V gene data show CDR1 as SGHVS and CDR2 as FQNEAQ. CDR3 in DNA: TGTGCCAGCAGCTTAAGCGGGGTCGGGGAGCAGTACTTC. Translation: CASSLSGVGEQYF.

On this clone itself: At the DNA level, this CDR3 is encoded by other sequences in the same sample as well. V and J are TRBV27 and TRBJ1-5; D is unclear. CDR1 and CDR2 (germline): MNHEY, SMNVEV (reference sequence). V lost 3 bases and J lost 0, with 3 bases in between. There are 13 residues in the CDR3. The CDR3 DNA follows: TGTGCCAGCAGTTTTACTAGCAATCAGCCCCAGCATTTT. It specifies CASSFTSNQPQHF.

The CDR3 loop reads CASSLTDRFYGYTF. The CDR3 nucleotides are TGTGCCAGTAGTTTGACCGACCGCTTCTATGGCTACACCTTC. The rearrangement uses TRBV19 and TRBJ1-2; no reliable D call. CDR3 length: 14 amino acids. Germline assignment: CDR1 LNHDA and CDR2 SQIVND (reference sequence). V shed 5 bases and J shed 4 bases, with 14 bases lying between them.

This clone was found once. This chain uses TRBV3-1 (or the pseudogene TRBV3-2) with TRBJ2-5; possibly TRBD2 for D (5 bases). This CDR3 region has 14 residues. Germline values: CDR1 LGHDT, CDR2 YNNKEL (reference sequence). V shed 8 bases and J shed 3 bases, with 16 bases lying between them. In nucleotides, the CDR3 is TGTGCCAGCTCCTTTTGGGCGGAGGAAGAGACCCAGTACTTC. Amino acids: CASSFWAEEETQYF.